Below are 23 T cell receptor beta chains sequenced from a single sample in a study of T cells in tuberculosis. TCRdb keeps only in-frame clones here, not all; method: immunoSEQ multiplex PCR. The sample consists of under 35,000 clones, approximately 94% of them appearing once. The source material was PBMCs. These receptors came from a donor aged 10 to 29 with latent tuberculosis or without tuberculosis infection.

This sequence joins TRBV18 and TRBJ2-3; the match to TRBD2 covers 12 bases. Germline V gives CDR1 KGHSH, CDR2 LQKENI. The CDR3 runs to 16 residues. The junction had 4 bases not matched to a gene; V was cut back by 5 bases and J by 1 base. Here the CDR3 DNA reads TGTGCCAGCTCATCTAGGACTAGCGGGGGCACAGATACGCAGTATTTT. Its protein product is CASSSRTSGGTDTQYF.

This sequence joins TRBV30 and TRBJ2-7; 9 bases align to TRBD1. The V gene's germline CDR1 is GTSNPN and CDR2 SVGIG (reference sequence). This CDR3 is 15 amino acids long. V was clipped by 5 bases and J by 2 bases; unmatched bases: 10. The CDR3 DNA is TGTGCCTGGGGGGACCGGGACAGGGCTACCTACGAGCAGTACTTC. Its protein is CAWGDRDRATYEQYF.

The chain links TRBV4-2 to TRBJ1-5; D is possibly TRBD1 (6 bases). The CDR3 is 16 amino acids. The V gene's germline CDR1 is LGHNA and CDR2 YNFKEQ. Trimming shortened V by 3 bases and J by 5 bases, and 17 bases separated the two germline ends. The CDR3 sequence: CASSQEQGSPDQPQHF. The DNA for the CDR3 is TGTGCCAGCAGCCAGGAGCAGGGGAGCCCGGATCAGCCCCAGCATTTT.

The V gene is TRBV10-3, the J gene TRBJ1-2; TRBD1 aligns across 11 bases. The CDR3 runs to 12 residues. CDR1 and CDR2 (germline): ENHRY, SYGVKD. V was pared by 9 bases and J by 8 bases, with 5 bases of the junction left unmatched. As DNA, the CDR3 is TGTGCCATGGGACAGGGGGAAGACGGCTACACCTTC. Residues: CAMGQGEDGYTF.

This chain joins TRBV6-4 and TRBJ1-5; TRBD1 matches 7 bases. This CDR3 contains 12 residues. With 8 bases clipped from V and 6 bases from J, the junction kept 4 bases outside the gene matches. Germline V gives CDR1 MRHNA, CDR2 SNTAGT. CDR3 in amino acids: CASSDRAQPQHF. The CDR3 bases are TGTGCCAGCTCTGACAGGGCTCAGCCCCAGCATTTT.

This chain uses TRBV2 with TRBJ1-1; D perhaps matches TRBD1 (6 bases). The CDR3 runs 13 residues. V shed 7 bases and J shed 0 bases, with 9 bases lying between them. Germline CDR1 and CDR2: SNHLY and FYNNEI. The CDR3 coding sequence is TGTGCCAGCAAGGGGGAGTTGAACACTGAAGCTTTCTTT. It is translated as CASKGELNTEAFF.

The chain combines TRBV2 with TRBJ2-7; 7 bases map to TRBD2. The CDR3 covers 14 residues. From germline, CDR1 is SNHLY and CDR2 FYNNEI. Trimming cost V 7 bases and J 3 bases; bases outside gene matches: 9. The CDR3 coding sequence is TGTGCCAGCAAGGCGCGGGAGATTAGCTACGAGCAGTACTTC. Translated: CASKAREISYEQYF.

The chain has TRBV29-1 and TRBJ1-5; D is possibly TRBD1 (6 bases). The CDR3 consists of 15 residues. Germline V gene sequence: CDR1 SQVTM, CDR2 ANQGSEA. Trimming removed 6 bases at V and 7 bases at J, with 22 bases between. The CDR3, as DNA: TGCAGCGTGGCTACAGGGAGTAACGTCGACCAGCCCCAGCATTTT. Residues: CSVATGSNVDQPQHF. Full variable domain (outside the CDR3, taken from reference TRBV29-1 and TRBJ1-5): SAVISQKPSRDICQRGTSLTIQCQVDSQVTMMFWYRQQPGQSLTLIATANQGSEATYESGFVIDKFPISRPNLTFSTLTVSNMSPEDSSIYLCSVATGSNVDQPQHFGDGTRLSIL.

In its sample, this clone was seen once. CDR3 amino acids: CASSPEASNEKLFF. The CDR3 DNA reads TGTGCCAGCTCACCGGAGGCTAGTAATGAAAAACTGTTTTTT. J is TRBJ1-4 and V is TRBV18; D ambiguous. V dropped 3 bases and J dropped 4 bases, with 9 bases sitting between them. CDR3 size: 14 residues. The germline V gene has CDR1 KGHSH and CDR2 LQKENI.

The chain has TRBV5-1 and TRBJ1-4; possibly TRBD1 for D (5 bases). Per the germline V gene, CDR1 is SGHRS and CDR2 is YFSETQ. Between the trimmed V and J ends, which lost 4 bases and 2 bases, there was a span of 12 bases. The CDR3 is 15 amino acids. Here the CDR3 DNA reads TGCGCCAGCAGCCTCAGGGATGGCACTAATGAAAAACTGTTTTTT. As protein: CASSLRDGTNEKLFF.

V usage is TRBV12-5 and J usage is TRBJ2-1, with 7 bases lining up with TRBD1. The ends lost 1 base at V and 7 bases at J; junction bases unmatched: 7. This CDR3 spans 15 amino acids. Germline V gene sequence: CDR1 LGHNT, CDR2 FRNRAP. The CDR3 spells CASGLAGTVRNEQFF. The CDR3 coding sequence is TGTGCTAGTGGTTTGGCCGGGACAGTGAGGAATGAGCAGTTCTTC.

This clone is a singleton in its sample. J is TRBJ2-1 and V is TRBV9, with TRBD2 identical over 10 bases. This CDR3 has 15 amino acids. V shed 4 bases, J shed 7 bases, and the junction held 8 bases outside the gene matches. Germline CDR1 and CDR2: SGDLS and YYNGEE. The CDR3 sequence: CASSPSGRDTNEQFF. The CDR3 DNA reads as TGTGCCAGCAGCCCGAGCGGGAGGGACACGAATGAGCAGTTCTTC.

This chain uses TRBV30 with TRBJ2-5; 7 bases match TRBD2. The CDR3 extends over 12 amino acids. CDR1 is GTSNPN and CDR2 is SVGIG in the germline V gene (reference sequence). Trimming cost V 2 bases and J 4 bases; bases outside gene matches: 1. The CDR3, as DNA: TGTGCCTGGAGTTGGGGGGGAGAGACCCAGTACTTC. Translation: CAWSWGGETQYF.

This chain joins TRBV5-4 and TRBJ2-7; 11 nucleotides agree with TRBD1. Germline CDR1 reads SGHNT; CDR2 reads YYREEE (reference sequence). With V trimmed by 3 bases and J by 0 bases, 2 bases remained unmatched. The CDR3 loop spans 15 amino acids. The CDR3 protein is CASSWDRGSSYEQYF. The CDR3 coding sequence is TGTGCCAGCAGCTGGGACAGGGGGAGCTCCTACGAGCAGTACTTC.

CDR3 nucleotide sequence: TGTGCCAGCAGCTCTGACCCTTACGGCGGCGGCACTGAAGCTTTCTTT. It yields the protein CASSSDPYGGGTEAFF. This chain links TRBV7-8 with TRBJ1-1; no reliable D call. The V and J ends lost 4 bases and 4 bases respectively, with 19 bases between them. Per the germline V gene, CDR1 is SGHVS and CDR2 is FQNEAQ. The CDR3 covers 16 residues.

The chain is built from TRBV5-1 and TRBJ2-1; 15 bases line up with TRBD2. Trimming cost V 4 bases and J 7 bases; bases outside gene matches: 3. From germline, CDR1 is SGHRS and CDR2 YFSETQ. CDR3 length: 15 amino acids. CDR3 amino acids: CASSPGLAGGNEQFF. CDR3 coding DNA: TGCGCCAGCAGCCCGGGACTAGCGGGAGGAAATGAGCAGTTCTTC. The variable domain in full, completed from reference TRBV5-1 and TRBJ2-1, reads KAGVTQTPRYLIKTRGQQVTLSCSPISGHRSVSWYQQTPGQGLQFLFEYFSETQRNKGNFPGRFSGRQFSNSRSEMNVSTLELGDSALYLCASSPGLAGGNEQFFGPGTRLTVL.

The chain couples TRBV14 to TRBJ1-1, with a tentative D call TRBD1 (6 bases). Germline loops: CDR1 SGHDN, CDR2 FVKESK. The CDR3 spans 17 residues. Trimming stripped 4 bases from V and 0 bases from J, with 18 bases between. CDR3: CASSLPTGGGLNTEAFF. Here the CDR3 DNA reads TGTGCCAGCAGCCTCCCGACGGGAGGGGGACTGAACACTGAAGCTTTCTTT.

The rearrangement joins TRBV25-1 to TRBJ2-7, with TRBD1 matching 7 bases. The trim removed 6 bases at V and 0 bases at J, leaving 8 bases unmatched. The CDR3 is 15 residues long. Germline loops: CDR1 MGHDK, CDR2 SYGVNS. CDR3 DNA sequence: TGTGCCAGCAGCGCGGACAGGCCGAGCTCCTACGAGCAGTACTTC. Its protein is CASSADRPSSYEQYF.

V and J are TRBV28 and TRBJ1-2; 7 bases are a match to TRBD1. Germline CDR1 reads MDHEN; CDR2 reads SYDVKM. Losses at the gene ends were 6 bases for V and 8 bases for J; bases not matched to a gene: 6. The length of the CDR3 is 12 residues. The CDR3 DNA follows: TGTGCCAGCAGCAGACAGGGTTCGGGCTACACCTTC. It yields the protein CASSRQGSGYTF.

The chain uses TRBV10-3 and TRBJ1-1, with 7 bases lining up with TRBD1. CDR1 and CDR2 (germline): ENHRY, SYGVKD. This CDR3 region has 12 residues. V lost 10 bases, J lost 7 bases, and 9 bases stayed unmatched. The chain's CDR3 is CATRFQGDEAFF. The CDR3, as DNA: TGTGCCACACGATTCCAGGGGGATGAAGCTTTCTTT.

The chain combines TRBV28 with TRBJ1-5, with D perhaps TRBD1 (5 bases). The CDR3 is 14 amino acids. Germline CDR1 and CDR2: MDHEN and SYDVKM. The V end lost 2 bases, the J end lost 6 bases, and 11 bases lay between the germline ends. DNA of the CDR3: TGTGCCAGCAGTTTACAGGGAAATCGTCAGCCCCAGCATTTT. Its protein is CASSLQGNRQPQHF.

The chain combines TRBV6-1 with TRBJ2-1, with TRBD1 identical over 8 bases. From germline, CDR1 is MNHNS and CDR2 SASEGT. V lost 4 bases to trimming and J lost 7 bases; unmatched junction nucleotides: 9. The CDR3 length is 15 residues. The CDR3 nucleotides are TGTGCCAGCAGTGGTCGAGTCAGGGGGCGGAATGAGCAGTTCTTC. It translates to CASSGRVRGRNEQFF.

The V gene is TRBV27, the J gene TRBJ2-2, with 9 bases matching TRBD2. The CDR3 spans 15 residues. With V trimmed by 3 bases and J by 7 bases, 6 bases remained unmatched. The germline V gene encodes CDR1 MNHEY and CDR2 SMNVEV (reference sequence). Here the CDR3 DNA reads TGTGCCAGCAGTTTGGCTAGCGGGATCAACGGGGAGCTGTTTTTT. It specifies CASSLASGINGELFF.